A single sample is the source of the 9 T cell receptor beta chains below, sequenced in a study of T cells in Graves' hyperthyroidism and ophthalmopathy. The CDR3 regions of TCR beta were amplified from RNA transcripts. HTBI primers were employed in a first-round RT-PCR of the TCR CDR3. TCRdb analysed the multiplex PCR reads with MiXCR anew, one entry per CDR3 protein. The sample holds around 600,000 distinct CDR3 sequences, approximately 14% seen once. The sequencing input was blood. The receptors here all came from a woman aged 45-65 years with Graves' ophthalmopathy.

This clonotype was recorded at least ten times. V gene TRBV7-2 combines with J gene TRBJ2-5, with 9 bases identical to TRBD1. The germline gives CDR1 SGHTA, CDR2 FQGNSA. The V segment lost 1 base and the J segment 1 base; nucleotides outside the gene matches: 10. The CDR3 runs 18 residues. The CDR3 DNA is TGTGCCAGCAGCTTAGTGGGACAGGGCACCCGACCCCAAGAGACCCAGTACTTC. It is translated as CASSLVGQGTRPQETQYF.

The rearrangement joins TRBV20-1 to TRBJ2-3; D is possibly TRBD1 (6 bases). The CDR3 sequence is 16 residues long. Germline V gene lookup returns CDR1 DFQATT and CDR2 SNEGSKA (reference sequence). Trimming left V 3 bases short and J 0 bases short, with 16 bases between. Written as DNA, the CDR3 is TGCAGTGCTAGCGAAAGCAGGGGAGCTAGCACAGATACGCAGTATTTT. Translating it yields CSASESRGASTDTQYF.

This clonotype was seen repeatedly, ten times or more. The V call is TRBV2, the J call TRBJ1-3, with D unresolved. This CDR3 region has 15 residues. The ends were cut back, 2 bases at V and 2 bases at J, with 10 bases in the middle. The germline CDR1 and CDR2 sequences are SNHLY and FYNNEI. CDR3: CASSEFTETGNTIYF. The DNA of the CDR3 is TGTGCCAGCAGTGAATTCACAGAGACTGGAAACACCATATATTTT.

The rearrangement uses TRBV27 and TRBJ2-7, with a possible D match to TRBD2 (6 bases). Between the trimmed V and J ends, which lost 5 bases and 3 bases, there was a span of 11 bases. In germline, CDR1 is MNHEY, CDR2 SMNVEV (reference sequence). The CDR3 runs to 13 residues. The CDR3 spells CASSRAGIYEQYF. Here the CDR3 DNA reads TGTGCCAGCAGTCGGGCGGGGATCTACGAGCAGTACTTC.

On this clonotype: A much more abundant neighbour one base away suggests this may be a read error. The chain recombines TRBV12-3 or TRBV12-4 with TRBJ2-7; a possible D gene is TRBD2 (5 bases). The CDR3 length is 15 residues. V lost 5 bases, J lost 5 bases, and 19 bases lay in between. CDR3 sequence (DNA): TGTGCCAGCAGTCAACATCTAACGGGATTACACGAGCAGTACTTC. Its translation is CASSQHLTGLHEQYF.

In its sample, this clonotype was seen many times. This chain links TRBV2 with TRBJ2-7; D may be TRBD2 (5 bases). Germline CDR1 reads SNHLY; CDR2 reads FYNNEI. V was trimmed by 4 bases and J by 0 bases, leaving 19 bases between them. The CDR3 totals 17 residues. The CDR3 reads CASSVAQKWEHSYEQYF. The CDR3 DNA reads TGTGCCAGCAGTGTGGCGCAGAAGTGGGAGCACTCCTACGAGCAGTACTTC.

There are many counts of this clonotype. Written as DNA, the CDR3 is TGTGCCACCGGACAGGGGAGGTATGGCTACACCTTC. This encodes CATGQGRYGYTF. This chain links TRBV28 with TRBJ1-2; 9 bases match TRBD1. The germline V gene encodes CDR1 MDHEN and CDR2 SYDVKM. The CDR3 is made up of 12 amino acids. The trim removed 10 bases at V and 5 bases at J, leaving 5 bases unmatched.

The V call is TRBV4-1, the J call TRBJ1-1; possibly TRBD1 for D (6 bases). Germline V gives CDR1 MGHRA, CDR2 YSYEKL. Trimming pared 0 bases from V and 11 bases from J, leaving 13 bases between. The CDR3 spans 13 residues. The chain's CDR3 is CASSQDRRGDAFF. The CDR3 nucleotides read TGCGCCAGCAGCCAAGATCGGAGGGGGGATGCTTTCTTT.

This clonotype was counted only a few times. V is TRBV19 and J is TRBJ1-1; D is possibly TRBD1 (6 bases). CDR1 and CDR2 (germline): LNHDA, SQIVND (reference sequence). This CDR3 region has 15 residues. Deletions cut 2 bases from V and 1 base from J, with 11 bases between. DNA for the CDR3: TGTGCCAGTAGTATAACAGGGCCCACGAACACTGAAGCTTTCTTT. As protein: CASSITGPTNTEAFF.